This entry lists 2 T cell receptor beta chains sequenced from one sample in a study of cytomegalovirus exposure and HLA in healthy donors. The PCR contained 60 Vbeta and 13 Jbeta primers. The protocol was immunoSEQ multiplex PCR, while the TCRdb copy is restricted to in-frame clones and leaves out a portion. The data contain around 130,000 clones, around 77% of them singletons. The sequenced sample consisted of PBMCs. The receptors were gathered from a man younger than 30 in good health and CMV-seropositive.

The V gene is TRBV19, the J gene TRBJ1-2; D possibly corresponds to TRBD1 (6 bases). The ends were cut back, 6 bases at V and 8 bases at J, with 19 bases in the middle. CDR1 LNHDA and CDR2 SQIVND come from the germline V gene (reference sequence). The CDR3 extends over 14 amino acids. CDR3 loop: CASRPGHGGGGYTF. The CDR3 bases are TGTGCCAGTAGGCCGGGACACGGCGGTGGAGGCTACACCTTC.

The V gene is TRBV5-1, the J gene TRBJ2-1; D not certain. V dropped 4 bases and J dropped 2 bases, with 10 bases sitting between them. There are 14 residues in the CDR3. The germline CDR1 and CDR2 sequences are SGHRS and YFSETQ. This chain's CDR3 is CASSPSGPYNEQFF. Here the CDR3 DNA reads TGCGCCAGCAGCCCCAGTGGCCCCTACAATGAGCAGTTCTTC.